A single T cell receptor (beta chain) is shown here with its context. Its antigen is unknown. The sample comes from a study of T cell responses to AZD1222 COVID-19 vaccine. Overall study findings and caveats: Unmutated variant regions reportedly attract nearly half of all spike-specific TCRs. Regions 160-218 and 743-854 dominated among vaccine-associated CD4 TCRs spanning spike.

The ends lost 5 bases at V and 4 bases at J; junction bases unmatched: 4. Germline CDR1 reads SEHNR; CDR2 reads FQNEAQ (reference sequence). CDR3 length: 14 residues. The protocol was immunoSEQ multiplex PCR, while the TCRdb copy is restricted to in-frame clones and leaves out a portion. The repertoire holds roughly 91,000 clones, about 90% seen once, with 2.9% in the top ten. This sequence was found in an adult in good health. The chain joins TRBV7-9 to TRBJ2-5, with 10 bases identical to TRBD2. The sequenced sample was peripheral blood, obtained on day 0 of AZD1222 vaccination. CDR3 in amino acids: CASSRAGGVETQYF. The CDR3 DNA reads TGTGCCAGCAGCAGAGCGGGGGGGGTAGAGACCCAGTACTTC.